The 3 T cell receptor beta chains reported below all come from one sample, sequenced in a study of long-term antiretroviral therapy in people with HIV. Survey-level resolution applied to immunoSEQ assay v3.0. Repertoires were generated with immunoSEQ multiplex PCR, while TCRdb's copy carries only in-frame clones and drops some. The sample comprises about 43,000 clones, roughly nine tenths of which are singletons, and around 5.1% rests with the top ten. The material was unsorted PBMCs, obtained 0.1 years before starting antiretroviral therapy. These receptors came from a woman between 45 and 60 years old with HIV.

The CDR3 sequence is CAWDQDRGSYEQYF. DNA for the CDR3: TGTGCCTGGGACCAGGACCGGGGCTCCTACGAGCAGTACTTC. V gene TRBV30 combines with J gene TRBJ2-7; a weak D match, TRBD2 (5 bases). The V and J ends lost 5 bases and 0 bases respectively, with 14 bases between them. Per germline, CDR1 GTSNPN and CDR2 SVGIG (reference sequence). This CDR3 has 14 residues.

This sequence joins TRBV5-1 and TRBJ1-6, with D unresolved. V was cut by 0 bases and J by 0 bases, with 4 bases left in between. Germline V gene lookup returns CDR1 SGHRS and CDR2 YFSETQ. CDR3 length: 15 residues. CDR3 sequence (DNA): TGCGCCAGCAGCTTGGTGCGCTCCTATAATTCACCCCTCCACTTT. Residues: CASSLVRSYNSPLHF. The variable domain in full, completed from reference TRBV5-1 and TRBJ1-6, reads KAGVTQTPRYLIKTRGQQVTLSCSPISGHRSVSWYQQTPGQGLQFLFEYFSETQRNKGNFPGRFSGRQFSNSRSEMNVSTLELGDSALYLCASSLVRSYNSPLHFGNGTRLTVT.

The chain is built from TRBV6-5 and TRBJ2-3; tentative D call: TRBD2 (5 bases). The germline V gene encodes CDR1 MNHEY and CDR2 SVGAGI. V was clipped by 4 bases and J by 5 bases, with 16 bases between them. The CDR3 extends over 15 amino acids. The CDR3 DNA reads as TGTGCCAGCAGTTCGAGACCGACCCGGGGAGATACGCAGTATTTT. Its protein is CASSSRPTRGDTQYF.